Each of the 10 T cell receptor beta chains below was sequenced from the same sample in a study of blood T cell repertoires in COVID-19. Assay used: immunoSEQ multiplex PCR; TCRdb lists only in-frame clones, some missing. The sample comprises roughly 100,000 clones, 85% to 90% of which are singletons, and about 1.9% rests with the top ten. Material: peripheral blood. The receptors stem from a man in his fifties or sixties with COVID-19, enrolled during active disease.

V and J are TRBV7-2 and TRBJ2-6; TRBD1 matches at 7 bases. Germline CDR1 SGHTA, CDR2 FQGNSA. After removal of 5 bases from V and 0 bases from J, the junction contained 4 bases not matched to a gene. The CDR3 has 16 amino acids. Here the CDR3 reads CASSPRTGSGANVLTF. The CDR3 nucleotides are TGTGCCAGCAGCCCTCGGACAGGCTCTGGGGCCAACGTCCTGACTTTC.

CDR3 coding DNA: TGTGCCAGCAGTGAAGTACTAGCGGGGACCACAGATACGCAGTATTTT. Translation gives CASSEVLAGTTDTQYF. The V call is TRBV2, the J call TRBJ2-3, with 10 bases aligning to TRBD2. Germline loops: CDR1 SNHLY, CDR2 FYNNEI. This CDR3 is built from 16 residues. Germline trimming cut 1 base from V and 2 bases from J; bases unmatched to any gene: 3.

V and J are TRBV5-1 and TRBJ2-3, with 9 bases lining up with TRBD1. In germline, CDR1 is SGHRS, CDR2 YFSETQ. This CDR3 has 16 residues. Trimming took 6 bases from V and 5 from J; bases not matched to a gene: 13. The DNA for the CDR3 is TGCGCCAGCAAACCCGGGACAGGGTCTCCTGGAGATACGCAGTATTTT. Amino acids: CASKPGTGSPGDTQYF.

The V and J genes are TRBV20-1 and TRBJ1-2; D may be TRBD1 (5 bases). V shed 7 bases and J shed 2 bases, with 5 bases lying between them. The V gene's germline CDR1 is DFQATT and CDR2 SNEGSKA (reference sequence). This CDR3 region has 10 residues. This CDR3 reads CSGQNYGYTF. The CDR3 bases are TGCAGTGGACAGAACTATGGCTACACCTTC.

The genes are TRBV27 and TRBJ1-6; D perhaps matches TRBD1 (6 bases). This CDR3 is built from 16 residues. Looked up from germline, CDR1 is MNHEY and CDR2 is SMNVEV (reference sequence). V was cut by 4 bases and J by 5 bases, with 15 bases left in between. The CDR3 loop reads CASSWRGGSDNSPLHF. In DNA form, the CDR3 reads TGTGCCAGCAGTTGGAGAGGGGGATCGGATAATTCACCCCTCCACTTT.

Here the CDR3 DNA reads TGTGCCAGCCTACTAGGGGGACAGGCCCAAGAGAGTGGCTACACCTTC. This gives the protein CASLLGGQAQESGYTF. The genes are TRBV28 and TRBJ1-2; 8 nucleotides agree with TRBD1. The V gene's germline CDR1 is MDHEN and CDR2 SYDVKM. This CDR3 is built from 16 residues. V lost 8 bases, J lost 7 bases, and 18 bases stayed unmatched.

The rearrangement joins TRBV9 to TRBJ1-3; unclear D gene. The CDR3 is 14 amino acids. In germline, CDR1 is SGDLS, CDR2 YYNGEE. The V and J ends lost 0 bases and 8 bases respectively, with 12 bases between them. CDR3 coding DNA: TGTGCCAGCAGCGTAGGAGGCAATGCGGACACCATATATTTT. It yields the protein CASSVGGNADTIYF.

The chain joins TRBV7-2 to TRBJ1-1, with D maybe TRBD1 (5 bases). The germline gives CDR1 SGHTA, CDR2 FQGNSA. V gave up 3 bases and J gave up 6 bases, with 11 bases separating them. CDR3 length: 13 amino acids. CDR3 sequence (DNA): TGTGCCAGCAGCTTCGGGACTCTAGCTGAAGCTTTCTTT. Its protein is CASSFGTLAEAFF.

The V gene is TRBV4-3, the J gene TRBJ1-2; unclear D gene. This CDR3 contains 12 residues. Germline CDR1 reads LGHNA; CDR2 reads YSLEER. Trimming stripped 2 bases from V and 2 bases from J, with 3 bases between. CDR3 bases: TGCGCCAGCAGCCAACGGAACTATGGCTACACCTTC. This codes for CASSQRNYGYTF.

This clone was found once. The rearrangement uses TRBV19 and TRBJ2-1; 7 bases are shared with TRBD1. The CDR3 is 16 residues long. Germline V lookup: CDR1 LNHDA, CDR2 SQIVND (reference sequence). V lost 3 bases, J lost 5 bases, and 10 bases stayed unmatched. The CDR3 loop is CASSIVGQRLDNEQFF. CDR3 nucleotides: TGTGCCAGTAGTATCGTGGGACAGCGGTTGGACAATGAGCAGTTCTTC.